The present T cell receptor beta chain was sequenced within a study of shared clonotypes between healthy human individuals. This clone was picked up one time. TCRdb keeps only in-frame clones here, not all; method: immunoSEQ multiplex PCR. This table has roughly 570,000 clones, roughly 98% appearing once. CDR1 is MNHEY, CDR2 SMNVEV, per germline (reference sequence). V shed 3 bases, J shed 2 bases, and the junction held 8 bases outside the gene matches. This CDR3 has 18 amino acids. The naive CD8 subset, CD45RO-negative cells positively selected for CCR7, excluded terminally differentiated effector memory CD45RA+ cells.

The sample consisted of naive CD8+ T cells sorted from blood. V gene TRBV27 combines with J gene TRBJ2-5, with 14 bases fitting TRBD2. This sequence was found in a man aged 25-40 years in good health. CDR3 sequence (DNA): TGTGCCAGCAGTTTGTTTGCGAGACTAGCGGGAGGGCAAGAGACCCAGTACTTC. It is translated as CASSLFARLAGGQETQYF.